Below, 14 T cell receptor beta chains from the same sample are listed, as sequenced in a study of T cells after posttransplantation cyclophosphamide. Sequencing was performed with immunoSEQ multiplex PCR; in TCRdb, only in-frame clones are kept and a portion is missing. The data hold about 28,000 clones, with around 86% observed a single time. What was sequenced was PBMCs. The receptors come from a middle-aged man.

The chain is built from TRBV7-2 and TRBJ2-7; perhaps TRBD2 as D (6 bases). Trimming took 3 bases from V and 7 from J, leaving 10 bases between them. This CDR3 contains 12 residues. Per the germline V gene, CDR1 is SGHTA and CDR2 is FQGNSA. CDR3 bases: TGTGCCAGCAGCTTCCGGGGGAGGGAGCAGTACTTC. Translating it yields CASSFRGREQYF.

The chain carries TRBV10-1 and TRBJ2-2; tentative D call: TRBD2 (5 bases). This CDR3 comprises 18 residues. V dropped 6 bases and J dropped 0 bases, with 20 bases sitting between them. Germline CDR1 reads WNHNN; CDR2 reads SYGVQD (reference sequence). CDR3 in DNA: TGCGCCAGCAGCTTACCCCCCCGCGGGCCTCCGAACACCGGGGAGCTGTTTTTT. Amino acid sequence: CASSLPPRGPPNTGELFF.

About this clone itself: Since the CDR3 does not end with the conserved phenylalanine or tryptophan, this likely comes from a read error. The DNA is left out, because the CDR3 cannot be placed on it with certainty; the CDR3 is given as TCRdb lists it. The genes are TRBV5-5 and TRBJ1-1; the table's D call, TRBD1, has no DNA check behind it. Germline V gene data show CDR1 as SGHKS and CDR2 as YYEKEE (reference sequence). Including both end residues, the CDR3 is 14 amino acids long. CDR3 residues: CASSSLLTGADGAV.

In its sample, this clone was seen a few times. The chain combines TRBV9 with TRBJ2-1, with 9 positions matching TRBD1. Germline CDR1 SGDLS, CDR2 YYNGEE. V was clipped by 0 bases and J by 13 bases; unmatched bases: 11. The CDR3 extends over 15 amino acids. The CDR3 here is CASSVDPGQGQTQFF. CDR3 DNA: TGTGCCAGCAGCGTAGATCCGGGACAGGGCCAGACACAGTTCTTC.

The rearrangement uses TRBV7-2 and TRBJ1-2; no clear D. Germline assignment: CDR1 SGHTA and CDR2 FQGNSA. V dropped 6 bases and J dropped 5 bases, with 13 bases sitting between them. The CDR3 length is 13 residues. The CDR3 coding sequence is TGTGCCAGCAGGAAAAATGAACGGTATGGCTACACCTTC. Amino acid sequence: CASRKNERYGYTF.

The chain has TRBV10-3 and TRBJ1-2; 7 bases map to TRBD1. Germline assignment: CDR1 ENHRY and CDR2 SYGVKD. V lost 4 bases to trimming and J lost 4 bases; unmatched junction nucleotides: 3. CDR3 length: 13 amino acids. DNA for the CDR3: TGTGCCATCAGTGCGGGACAGCTCTATGGCTACACCTTC. Encoded protein: CAISAGQLYGYTF.

This chain uses TRBV10-2 with TRBJ1-2; D is possibly TRBD1 (5 bases). Germline lookup yields CDR1 WSHSY and CDR2 SAAADI. The CDR3 consists of 15 residues. The germline V and J ends were trimmed by 0 bases and 2 bases, with 10 bases remaining between them. The CDR3 DNA is TGCGCCAGCAGTGAGTCGACAGCCAAAAACTATGGCTACACCTTC. This translates into CASSESTAKNYGYTF.

The gene calls are TRBV6-5 and TRBJ2-2; possibly TRBD1 for D (5 bases). The J call may be wrong; the DNA end is better matched by TRBJ1-3. Germline CDR1 is MNHEY and CDR2 is SVGAGI. This CDR3 is built from 15 residues. For the CDR3, the DNA is TGTGCCAGCCGCCTGAAGTCAGGGTCTGGAAACACCATATATTTT. It specifies CASRLKSGSGNTIYF.

V and J are TRBV7-9 and TRBJ2-3; 8 bases match TRBD2. This CDR3 region has 17 residues. Germline-derived CDR1 and CDR2 are SEHNR and FQNEAQ (reference sequence). V lost 5 bases and J lost 3; bases outside the gene matches: 13. CDR3 in DNA: TGTGCCAGCAGCCCTCTGAGGACGGGAGGGATTACAGATACGCAGTATTTT. Translated: CASSPLRTGGITDTQYF.

The chain carries TRBV9 and TRBJ2-1; 16 nucleotides agree with TRBD2. CDR3 size: 20 residues. Trimming took 0 bases from V and 2 from J; bases not matched to a gene: 8. Germline-derived CDR1 and CDR2 are SGDLS and YYNGEE. The CDR3 here is CASSVAPGTSGGETYNEQFF. CDR3 nucleotide sequence: TGTGCCAGCAGCGTAGCCCCCGGGACTAGCGGGGGGGAAACCTACAATGAGCAGTTCTTC.

The chain employs TRBV25-1 and TRBJ1-2; D unclear. There are 13 residues in the CDR3. V was clipped by 3 bases and J by 8 bases, with 13 bases between them. Per germline, CDR1 MGHDK and CDR2 SYGVNS. The CDR3 coding sequence is TGTGCCAGCAGTGACTATATGGTGGGCGGCTACACCTTC. The encoded protein is CASSDYMVGGYTF.

V is TRBV7-3 and J is TRBJ1-1, with D hard to call. V lost 4 bases to trimming and J lost 1 base, with 7 bases between them. Germline-derived CDR1 and CDR2 are SGHTA and FQGTGA. The CDR3 has 13 amino acids. Here the CDR3 reads CASSSRRNTEAFF. For the CDR3, the DNA is TGTGCCAGCAGCTCGAGAAGGAACACTGAAGCTTTCTTT. The variable domain in full, with the rest retrieved from reference TRBV7-3 and TRBJ1-1, is GAGVSQTPSNKVTEKGKYVELRCDPISGHTALYWYRQSLGQGPEFLIYFQGTGAADDSGLPNDRFFAVRPEGSVSTLKIQRTERGDSAVYLCASSSRRNTEAFFGQGTRLTVV.

The J gene is TRBJ1-2, the V gene TRBV19; TRBD1 matches 11 bases. Germline values: CDR1 LNHDA, CDR2 SQIVND (reference sequence). CDR3 length: 17 amino acids. J lost 4 bases, V lost 5 bases, and 12 bases had no gene match. The DNA of the CDR3 is TGTGCCAGTAGTGCCCGGGACAGGGGGGCAGGGTTCTATGGCTACACCTTC. Its protein product is CASSARDRGAGFYGYTF.

CDR3 DNA sequence: TGCGCCAGCAGCTTGATGGACAGCTACAATGAGCAGTTCTTC. As protein: CASSLMDSYNEQFF. The chain is built from TRBV5-1 and TRBJ2-1, with D tentatively TRBD1 (6 bases). CDR1 and CDR2 from the germline V gene are SGHRS and YFSETQ. The CDR3 spans 14 residues. The V end lost 1 base, the J end lost 3 bases, and 8 bases lay between the germline ends.